This TCR beta chain came from a study of beta chain features in type 1 diabetes. The germline gives CDR1 MNHNS, CDR2 SASEGT. V lost 8 bases and J lost 3, with 4 bases in between. The CDR3 runs 10 residues. Investigators reverse transcribed all isolated RNA, so they sequenced expressed TCRB transcripts. Using immunoSEQ multiplex PCR, the repertoire was profiled, and TCRdb retains in-frame clones only, with some absent. The repertoire consists of hundreds of thousands of clones, with over 8.5% occurring once and the leading ten covering 0.03% to 0.04%. The source material was naive CD4+ T cells from blood. The TCR originated in a woman between 18 and 30 years old in good health. The genes are TRBV6-1 and TRBJ1-2, with unresolved D. Here the CDR3 reads CASYYYGYTF. CDR3 sequence (DNA): TGTGCCAGCTATTACTATGGCTACACCTTC.